Listed below are T cell receptor beta chains from one sample, sequenced in a study of T cells in Graves' hyperthyroidism and ophthalmopathy. TCRdb processed the multiplex PCR reads anew with MiXCR; each CDR3 protein has one entry. The data show some 600,000 distinct CDR3 sequences, approximately 15% seen once. Sequencing was carried out using blood. The receptors here all came from a young woman with Graves' hyperthyroidism that later progressed to Graves' ophthalmopathy. The CDR3 runs from the conserved cysteine through the conserved F or W. D genes are given only for firm matches. Clone sizes are given selectively: once, few, many, or a class where the clone is expanded.

D gene: TRBD2
J gene: TRBJ2-1
clone size: many
V gene: TRBV28
CDR3 DNA: TGTGCCAGCAGGGGAATTGGACTAGCGGATACCTACAATGAGCAGTTCTTC
CDR3 protein: CASRGIGLADTYNEQFF

D gene: TRBD2
J gene: TRBJ2-1
clone size: -
V gene: TRBV6-2/TRBV6-3
CDR3 DNA: TGTGCCAGCAGTAGACACCTCTCCCCGGGACTAGCGGGATACAATGAGCAGTTCTTC
CDR3 protein: CASSRHLSPGLAGYNEQFF

D gene: TRBD2
J gene: TRBJ2-3
clone size: -
V gene: TRBV24-1
CDR3 DNA: TGTGCCACCAGTGACCCGGGACTAGGGGCGGTAGATACGCAGTATTTT
CDR3 protein: CATSDPGLGAVDTQYF

D gene: -
J gene: TRBJ1-1
clone size: many
V gene: TRBV19
CDR3 DNA: TGTGCCAGTAGTAGGTACAGGGAGAGCACTGAAGCTTTCTTT
CDR3 protein: CASSRYRESTEAFF

D gene: -
J gene: TRBJ2-2
clone size: -
V gene: TRBV18
CDR3 DNA: TGTGCCAGCTCACCAAAGGAGGTTAAGGGAACCGGGGAGCTGTTTTTT
CDR3 protein: CASSPKEVKGTGELFF

D gene: -
J gene: TRBJ2-2
clone size: -
V gene: TRBV25-1
CDR3 DNA: TGTGCCAGCAGAGGGGCCAGGGTCGCGAACACCGGGGAGCTGTTTTTT
CDR3 protein: CASRGARVANTGELFF

D gene: -
J gene: TRBJ2-2
clone size: few
V gene: TRBV7-9
CDR3 DNA: TGTGCCAGCAGCTTAGCCGGGACTTACTCTCCCTCGGAAAGTACCGGGGAGCTGTTTTTT
CDR3 protein: CASSLAGTYSPSESTGELFF

D gene: -
J gene: TRBJ2-7
clone size: few
V gene: TRBV18
CDR3 DNA: TGTGCCAGCTCACCAGATCAGACGAAGGGCGAGCAGTACTTC
CDR3 protein: CASSPDQTKGEQYF

D gene: -
J gene: TRBJ2-7
clone size: few
V gene: TRBV6-5
CDR3 DNA: TGTGCCAGCAGTTACTCGGACCCCGGAGGGTACGAGCAGTACTTC
CDR3 protein: CASSYSDPGGYEQYF

D gene: -
J gene: TRBJ2-3
clone size: few
V gene: TRBV5-1
CDR3 DNA: TGCGCCAGCAGCTTGATAGGGGACCTGACAGATACGCAGTATTTT
CDR3 protein: CASSLIGDLTDTQYF

D gene: -
J gene: TRBJ2-5
clone size: many
V gene: TRBV7-9
CDR3 DNA: TGTGCCAGCAGCCCGACAGCTTCCCAAGAGACCCAGTACTTC
CDR3 protein: CASSPTASQETQYF

D gene: -
J gene: TRBJ2-5
clone size: few
V gene: TRBV7-9
CDR3 DNA: TGTGCCAGCATCGGGGCGACGGCCCAGTACTTC
CDR3 protein: CASIGATAQYF

D gene: TRBD2
J gene: TRBJ2-7
clone size: -
V gene: TRBV20-1
CDR3 DNA: TGCAGTGCAATCCGCGGGGGGACTGACGAGCAGTACTTC
CDR3 protein: CSAIRGGTDEQYF

D gene: -
J gene: TRBJ1-3
clone size: -
V gene: TRBV28
CDR3 DNA: TGTGCCAGCACCCCGCCGCCGGAGCGTATAGCGTACACCATATATTTT
CDR3 protein: CASTPPPERIAYTIYF

D gene: -
J gene: TRBJ2-7
clone size: -
V gene: TRBV2
CDR3 DNA: TGTGCCAGCATGAGGGAAGGCCTAGTCTACGAGCAGTACTTC
CDR3 protein: CASMREGLVYEQYF

D gene: TRBD1
J gene: TRBJ1-2
clone size: many
V gene: TRBV6-1
CDR3 DNA: TGTGCCAGCAGCCCTCGGACAGGGGGCGGCTACACCTTC
CDR3 protein: CASSPRTGGGYTF

D gene: -
J gene: TRBJ1-1
clone size: -
V gene: TRBV5-1
CDR3 DNA: TGCGCCAGCCAGGGATCCACTGAAGCTTTCTTT
CDR3 protein: CASQGSTEAFF

D gene: -
J gene: TRBJ2-7
clone size: many
V gene: TRBV6-1
CDR3 DNA: TGTGCCAGCAGGGGGACATCGGATCCATTCTACGAGCAGTACTTC
CDR3 protein: CASRGTSDPFYEQYF

D gene: TRBD1
J gene: TRBJ2-5
clone size: -
V gene: TRBV5-1
CDR3 DNA: TGCGCCAGCAGCTTGTATGGACAGGTCCAGTACTTC
CDR3 protein: CASSLYGQVQYF

D gene: -
J gene: TRBJ1-2
clone size: many
V gene: TRBV3-1
CDR3 DNA: TGTGCCAGCAGCCAAGGCTATGGCTACACCTTC
CDR3 protein: CASSQGYGYTF

D gene: -
J gene: TRBJ2-5
clone size: -
V gene: TRBV24-1
CDR3 DNA: TGTGCCACCAGCTCCCGAGGGGCCGGGGAGACCCAGTACTTC
CDR3 protein: CATSSRGAGETQYF

D gene: TRBD2
J gene: TRBJ2-3
clone size: -
V gene: TRBV5-1
CDR3 DNA: TGCGCCAGCAGCTCCTACGGGACTAGCGGGAGCGATACGCAGTATTTT
CDR3 protein: CASSSYGTSGSDTQYF

D gene: -
J gene: TRBJ1-3
clone size: -
V gene: TRBV15
CDR3 DNA: TGTGCCACCAGCAGAGATCTTCCGGCGAACACCATATATTTT
CDR3 protein: CATSRDLPANTIYF

D gene: -
J gene: TRBJ1-5
clone size: many
V gene: TRBV6-1
CDR3 DNA: TGTGCCAGCATGCGCGTCGGCTTGAATCAGCCCCAGCATTTT
CDR3 protein: CASMRVGLNQPQHF

D gene: -
J gene: TRBJ2-1
clone size: many
V gene: TRBV6-2/TRBV6-3
CDR3 DNA: TGTGCCAGCAGTTACTCGGGCGGACTATACAATGAGCAGTTCTTC
CDR3 protein: CASSYSGGLYNEQFF

D gene: TRBD1
J gene: TRBJ2-7
clone size: many
V gene: TRBV10-3
CDR3 DNA: TGTGCCATCAGCCCCGACAGGGCGAGGGACGAGCAGTACTTC
CDR3 protein: CAISPDRARDEQYF

D gene: -
J gene: TRBJ1-1
clone size: -
V gene: TRBV5-6
CDR3 DNA: TGTGCCAGCAGCTTGGGGAACCTGAACACTGAAGCTTTCTTT
CDR3 protein: CASSLGNLNTEAFF

D gene: -
J gene: TRBJ2-7
clone size: many
V gene: TRBV12-3/TRBV12-4
CDR3 DNA: TGTGCCAGCAGTTTTCAGGGGATCTACGAGCAGTACTTC
CDR3 protein: CASSFQGIYEQYF

D gene: TRBD1
J gene: TRBJ1-1
clone size: many
V gene: TRBV19
CDR3 DNA: TGTGCCAGTACCGCCGACAGGGCGAACACTGAAGCTTTCTTT
CDR3 protein: CASTADRANTEAFF

D gene: TRBD1
J gene: TRBJ1-2
clone size: many
V gene: TRBV5-1
CDR3 DNA: TGCGCCAGCAGCGGGGACAGTTTCTATGGCTACACCTTC
CDR3 protein: CASSGDSFYGYTF

D gene: TRBD2
J gene: TRBJ2-3
clone size: once
V gene: TRBV28
CDR3 DNA: TGTGCCAGCAGCCTTTTGACTAGCGGTAGCACAGATACGCAGTATTTT
CDR3 protein: CASSLLTSGSTDTQYF

D gene: TRBD2
J gene: TRBJ2-1
clone size: -
V gene: TRBV25-1
CDR3 DNA: TGTGCCGGCAAATTGGCGGGAGGAGGCAATGAGCAGTTCTTC
CDR3 protein: CAGKLAGGGNEQFF

D gene: -
J gene: TRBJ2-2
clone size: many
V gene: TRBV25-1
CDR3 DNA: TGTGCCAGCAGTGAATCTGGACGCACGAACACCGGGGAGCTGTTTTTT
CDR3 protein: CASSESGRTNTGELFF